Sequencing of this T cell receptor (beta chain) was carried out in a study of T cell responses to AZD1222 COVID-19 vaccine. Whole-study results and caveats: Baseline seropositivity characterized only 5 or 6 AZD1222 recipients. None of the repertoires were sampled until the peak T cell response had passed.

To note about this clone: The antigen remains unidentified.

Measured with immunoSEQ multiplex PCR; TCRdb has only the in-frame clones, and not every one. The table includes about 120,000 clones, less than 90% detected once. CDR3 length: 16 amino acids. The junction had 8 bases not matched to a gene; V was cut back by 2 bases and J by 5 bases. Germline lookup yields CDR1 LGHDT and CDR2 YNNKEL (reference sequence). Sequencing used peripheral blood, obtained on day 0 of AZD1222 vaccination. The sequence derives from an adult in good health. This chain joins TRBV3-1 (or the pseudogene TRBV3-2) and TRBJ1-1; 10 bases fit TRBD1. This CDR3 is CASSQWDRGIRTEAFF. The CDR3 DNA is TGTGCCAGCAGCCAATGGGACAGGGGCATAAGAACTGAAGCTTTCTTT.